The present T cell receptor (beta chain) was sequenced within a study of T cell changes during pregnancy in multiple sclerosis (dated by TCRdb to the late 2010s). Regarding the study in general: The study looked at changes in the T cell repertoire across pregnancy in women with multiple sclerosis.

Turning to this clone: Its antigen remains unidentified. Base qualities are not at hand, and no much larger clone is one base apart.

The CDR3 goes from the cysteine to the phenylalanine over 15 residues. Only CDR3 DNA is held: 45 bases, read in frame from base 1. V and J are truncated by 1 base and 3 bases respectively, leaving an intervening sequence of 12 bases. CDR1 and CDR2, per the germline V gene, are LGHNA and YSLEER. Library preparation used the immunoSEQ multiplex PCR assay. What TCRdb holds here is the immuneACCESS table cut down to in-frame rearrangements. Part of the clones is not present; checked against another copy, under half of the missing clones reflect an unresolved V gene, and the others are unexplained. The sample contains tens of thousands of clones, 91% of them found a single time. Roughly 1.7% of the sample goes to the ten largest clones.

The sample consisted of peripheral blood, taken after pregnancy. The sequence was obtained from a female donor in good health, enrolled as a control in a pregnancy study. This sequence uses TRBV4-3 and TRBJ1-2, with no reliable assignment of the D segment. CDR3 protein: CASSQARGSDYGYTF. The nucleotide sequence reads TGCGCCAGCAGCCAAGCCCGGGGTAGCGACTATGGCTACACCTTC.